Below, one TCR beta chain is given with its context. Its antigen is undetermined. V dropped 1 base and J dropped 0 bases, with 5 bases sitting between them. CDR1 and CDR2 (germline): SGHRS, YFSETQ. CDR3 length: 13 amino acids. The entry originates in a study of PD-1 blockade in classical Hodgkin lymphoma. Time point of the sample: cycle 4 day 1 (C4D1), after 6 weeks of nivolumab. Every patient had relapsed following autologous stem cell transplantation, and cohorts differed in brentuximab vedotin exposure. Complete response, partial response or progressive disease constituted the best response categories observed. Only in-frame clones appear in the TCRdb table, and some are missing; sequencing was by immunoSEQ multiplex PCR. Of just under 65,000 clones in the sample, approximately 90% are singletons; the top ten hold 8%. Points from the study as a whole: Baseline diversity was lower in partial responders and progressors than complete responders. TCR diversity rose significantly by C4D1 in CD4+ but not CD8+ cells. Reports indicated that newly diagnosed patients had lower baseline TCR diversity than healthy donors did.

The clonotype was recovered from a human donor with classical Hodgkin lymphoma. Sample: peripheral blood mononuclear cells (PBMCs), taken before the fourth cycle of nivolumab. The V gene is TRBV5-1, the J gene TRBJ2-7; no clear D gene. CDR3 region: CASSLPSSYEQYF. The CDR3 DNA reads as TGCGCCAGCAGCTTGCCATCCTCCTACGAGCAGTACTTC.